These 8 T cell receptor beta chains were sequenced from one sample in a study of blood T cell repertoires in COVID-19. Clones were sequenced by immunoSEQ multiplex PCR, and TCRdb holds only the in-frame ones, with some missing. The table includes around 180,000 clones, 86% detected once. The sample was peripheral blood. Receptors were obtained from a man between 65 and 80 years old with active or convalescent COVID-19.

The J gene is TRBJ2-7, the V gene TRBV28; perhaps TRBD2 as D (7 bases). CDR3 length: 15 amino acids. Germline V gene sequence: CDR1 MDHEN, CDR2 SYDVKM. V lost 7 bases to trimming and J lost 3 bases, with 19 bases between them. The CDR3 sequence is CASTDSGGVFYEQYF. CDR3 in DNA: TGTGCCAGCACCGATTCGGGGGGCGTCTTCTACGAGCAGTACTTC.

CDR3 nucleotides: TGTGCCAGCAGCCAAGGAGAGTTCTTAGACACTGAAGCTTTCTTT. Amino acid sequence: CASSQGEFLDTEAFF. The chain uses TRBV3-1 (or the pseudogene TRBV3-2) and TRBJ1-1, with no clear D. V lost 1 base and J 3 bases, leaving 12 bases between the germline ends. Germline assignment: CDR1 LGHDT and CDR2 YNNKEL (reference sequence). The CDR3 sequence is 15 residues long.

This clone appeared once. The chain recombines TRBV28 with TRBJ2-7; TRBD2 agrees at 13 bases. This CDR3 is built from 15 residues. V shed 6 bases, J shed 2 bases, and the junction held 4 bases outside the gene matches. Germline lookup yields CDR1 MDHEN and CDR2 SYDVKM. The CDR3 loop is CASRITSGRAYEQYF. The CDR3 DNA follows: TGTGCCAGCAGAATTACTAGCGGGAGGGCCTACGAGCAGTACTTC.

Notes on this clone: An end of the junction does not agree with germline; a read error may underlie this. The V and J genes are TRBV7-8 and TRBJ2-1, with 8 bases matching TRBD1. Germline lookup yields CDR1 SGHVS and CDR2 FQNEAQ. CDR3 length: 17 residues. The DNA of the CDR3 is TGTGCCAGCAGCTTGGCCCAGACAGGGGTATCCTTCAATGAGCAGTTCTTC. It translates to CASSLAQTGVSFNEQFF. The whole variable domain, filled in from reference TRBV7-8 and TRBJ2-1, reads GAGVSQSPRYKVAKRGQDVALRCDPISGHVSLFWYQQALGQGPEFLTYFQNEAQLDKSGLPSDRFFAERPEGSVSTLKIQRTQQEDSAVYLCASSLAQTGVSFNEQFFGPGTRLTVL.

The CDR3 DNA sequence: TGCGCCAGCAGCTTACAGGCCACCTCGTCCTACAATGAGCAGTTCTTC. This sequence encodes CASSLQATSSYNEQFF. V usage is TRBV5-1 and J usage is TRBJ2-1; maybe TRBD1 (5 bases). The CDR3 is 16 residues long. Germline-derived CDR1 and CDR2 are SGHRS and YFSETQ. V lost 2 bases to trimming and J lost 1 base, with 13 bases between them. Based on the CDR3 plus reference TRBV5-1 and TRBJ2-1, the full variable domain is KAGVTQTPRYLIKTRGQQVTLSCSPISGHRSVSWYQQTPGQGLQFLFEYFSETQRNKGNFPGRFSGRQFSNSRSEMNVSTLELGDSALYLCASSLQATSSYNEQFFGPGTRLTVL.

The DNA for the CDR3 is TGTGCCAGCTCGAGGGGACAGGGGGACACCGGGGAGCTGTTTTTT. Its protein product is CASSRGQGDTGELFF. This chain joins TRBV18 and TRBJ2-2; TRBD1 matches at 11 bases. This CDR3 is built from 15 residues. V gave up 6 bases and J gave up 3 bases; unmatched junction bases: 3. From germline, CDR1 is KGHSH and CDR2 LQKENI.

The chain combines TRBV2 with TRBJ1-1; 10 bases align to TRBD1. J lost 5 bases, V lost 4 bases, and 1 base had no gene match. Germline V CDR1 and CDR2: SNHLY, FYNNEI. The CDR3 runs to 13 residues. The chain's CDR3 is CASSGGQGTEAFF. In nucleotides, the CDR3 is TGTGCCAGCAGTGGGGGACAGGGGACTGAAGCTTTCTTT.

The table lists this clone with a count of one. The V and J genes are TRBV27 and TRBJ1-2; a possible D gene is TRBD1 (6 bases). Trimming pared 4 bases from V and 8 bases from J, leaving 14 bases between. Germline lookup yields CDR1 MNHEY and CDR2 SMNVEV (reference sequence). This CDR3 is built from 13 residues. The CDR3, as DNA: TGTGCCAGCAGTTCACAGGGTTCCTGGGGCTACACCTTC. Translating gives CASSSQGSWGYTF.